This TCR beta chain was profiled in a study of cytomegalovirus exposure and HLA in healthy donors. Overall study results and limits: Clonal expansion, a later analysis showed, was greater in HLA-associated TCR beta chains than in equally common others.

About this clone itself: The antigen is undetermined.

Germline assignment: CDR1 LNHDA and CDR2 SQIVND (reference sequence). V dropped 3 bases and J dropped 5; count of bases not matched to a gene: 9. The CDR3 covers 18 residues. The PCR ran on 60 Vbeta and 13 Jbeta primers. The protocol was immunoSEQ multiplex PCR, while the TCRdb copy is restricted to in-frame clones and leaves out a portion. In the table there are 110,000 or so clones, roughly 70% of which are singletons. The chain combines TRBV19 with TRBJ2-3, with TRBD2 matching 15 bases. The sequenced sample consisted of PBMCs. This clonotype was obtained from a woman aged 70-85 years in good health and CMV-seropositive. CDR3 coding DNA: TGTGCCAGTAGTATCAGGGGGACTAGCGGGGGGCAAGGAGATACGCAGTATTTT. It codes for CASSIRGTSGGQGDTQYF.